A few counts support the clone carrying this TCR beta chain. Antigen: not known. This specimen comes from a study of identical twins. Study-level findings and limits: Interpretation of the results relied on cross-sectional statistical analysis and not on following the same donors.

Trimming at V came to 3 bases and at J to 0 bases, leaving 12 bases not matched to a gene. The CDR3 totals 19 residues. TCRdb ran MiXCR on the 5' RACE reads and lists one entry per CDR3 protein. Of about 720,000 distinct CDR3 sequences detected, 18% appear once; the ten largest clones hold around 13%. In addition, the sample was reused for a study of T cells expressing NK-cell markers. As that study records: There were seven HCMV-seropositive donors and one seronegative donor among the eight sequenced.

Material: PBMCs. The TCR originated in a woman under 30 in good health. The genes are TRBV12-3 or TRBV12-4 and TRBJ2-3; 10 nucleotides line up with TRBD2. CDR3 loop: CASSFPLASGGPSTDTQYF. DNA for the CDR3: TGTGCCAGCAGTTTCCCCTTGGCTAGCGGGGGCCCTAGCACAGATACGCAGTATTTT.